These T cell receptor beta chains were read from a single sample in a study of T cells of healthy individuals. One entry per CDR3 protein, called by TCRdb with MiXCR from the 5' RACE reads. The sample lists over 95,000 distinct CDR3 sequences; under 20% were seen once. The origin of the receptors is a human donor in good health. The CDR3 runs from the conserved cysteine through the conserved F or W. D genes are given only for firm matches. A clone size is listed for some rows: how often the clone was seen (once, few, many), or a class if it is expanded.

d_call	clone_size	j_call	v_call	cdr3_nt	cdr3_aa
-	few	TRBJ1-5	TRBV15	TGTGCCACCAGCGGGGCAGGGTACCATCAGCCCCAGCATTTT	CATSGAGYHQPQHF
TRBD1	many	TRBJ2-3	TRBV4-3	TGCGCCAGCAGCCTGGACAGGGAGAGGGATACGCAGTATTTT	CASSLDRERDTQYF
-	few	TRBJ1-1	TRBV6-2/TRBV6-3	TGTGCCAGCAGTTACTCCCGTGTCATGAACACTGAAGCTTTCTTT	CASSYSRVMNTEAFF
-	many	TRBJ1-5	TRBV29-1	TGCAGCGTTCGCAAAGAGGACCTCGGGCCCCAGCATTTT	CSVRKEDLGPQHF
TRBD1	-	TRBJ2-2	TRBV12-3/TRBV12-4	TGTGCCAGCAAATTGGGGACAGGGTCCACCGGGGAGCTGTTTTTT	CASKLGTGSTGELFF
TRBD2	few	TRBJ2-1	TRBV3-1	TGTGCCAGCAGCCAAGATCGAAGCGGGAGAGTCTACAATGAGCAGTTCTTC	CASSQDRSGRVYNEQFF
TRBD1	-	TRBJ2-3	TRBV6-2/TRBV6-3	TGTGCCAGCAGCAAGAGGGACAGGGGCACAGATACGCAGTATTTT	CASSKRDRGTDTQYF
-	many	TRBJ2-5	TRBV20-1	TGCAGTGCCGCCCTAGTGGAGACCCAGTACTTC	CSAALVETQYF
-	once	TRBJ2-1	TRBV2	TGTGCCAGCAGCTACCACAATGAGCAGTTCTTC	CASSYHNEQFF
-	-	TRBJ2-5	TRBV29-1	TGCAGCATTGAAGCCTCGGGAGAGACCCAGTACTTC	CSIEASGETQYF
TRBD1	few	TRBJ2-5	TRBV29-1	TGCAGCGTTGCGACAGGGGATGGATCAGAGACCCAGTACTTC	CSVATGDGSETQYF
-	few	TRBJ1-1	TRBV5-1	TGCGCCAGCAGCTTATCCGGGGTAACTGAAGCTTTCTTT	CASSLSGVTEAFF
TRBD1	-	TRBJ2-3	TRBV5-5	TGTGCCAGCAGCGCGCTCAGGGGGCCCACAGATACGCAGTATTTT	CASSALRGPTDTQYF
TRBD2	few	TRBJ2-1	TRBV20-1	TGCAGTGCTATTGCGGGAGCCTACAATGAGCAGTTCTTC	CSAIAGAYNEQFF
-	few	TRBJ1-5	TRBV5-1	TGCGCCAGCAGCTTGACTACAGGGCTGGGTCAGCCCCAGCATTTT	CASSLTTGLGQPQHF
TRBD1	many	TRBJ1-2	TRBV9	TGTGCCAGCAGCGTGGACAGGGATGGCTACACCTTC	CASSVDRDGYTF
-	-	TRBJ2-3	TRBV12-5	TGTGCTAGTGGTTTGATTACCGGGACTAGCACAGATACGCAGTATTTT	CASGLITGTSTDTQYF
TRBD1	few	TRBJ1-5	TRBV5-1	TGCGCCAGCAGCTTAGGACAGGGGGAGGGTCAGCCCCAGCATTTT	CASSLGQGEGQPQHF
TRBD1	few	TRBJ2-5	TRBV24-1	TGTGCCACCAGTGACCCCGGGACAGCGTACCAAGAGACCCAGTACTTC	CATSDPGTAYQETQYF
-	-	TRBJ2-3	TRBV2	TGTGCCAGCACCGAGGGGGGGGGACGGGTGGATACGCAGTATTTT	CASTEGGGRVDTQYF
-	-	TRBJ2-7	TRBV7-2	TGTGCCAGCAGCGTCCTTTATTCCGACGAGCAGTACTTC	CASSVLYSDEQYF
-	-	TRBJ1-1	TRBV11-1	TGTGCCAGCAGTTTCCGAGCGGGGCAGGATGAAGCTTTCTTT	CASSFRAGQDEAFF
-	-	TRBJ2-1	TRBV6-5	TGTGCCAGCAGTTACTCGAGAGTTTACAATGAGCAGTTCTTC	CASSYSRVYNEQFF
TRBD1	many	TRBJ1-4	TRBV10-3	TGTGCCATCAGTGAGAACTACAGGGGTCTAGGGGAAAAACTGTTTTTT	CAISENYRGLGEKLFF
-	-	TRBJ1-4	TRBV7-9	TGTGCCAGCAGCTTAAGGACAGAGACTAATGAAAAACTGTTTTTT	CASSLRTETNEKLFF
TRBD2	-	TRBJ2-3	TRBV5-1	TGCGCCAGCAGCTTGCTCGGCGGGGGGGCGACAGATACGCAGTATTTT	CASSLLGGGATDTQYF
TRBD1	many	TRBJ2-1	TRBV28	TGTGCCAGCAGAACTCGACAGGGGGCGGCCTACAATGAGCAGTTCTTC	CASRTRQGAAYNEQFF
-	-	TRBJ1-1	TRBV3-1	TGTGCCAGCAGCCCCAGATCGGCCACTGAAGCTTTCTTT	CASSPRSATEAFF
TRBD1	few	TRBJ2-4	TRBV12-3/TRBV12-4	TGTGCCAGCAGTGCTTCAGGGGGCTGGAACATTCAGTACTTC	CASSASGGWNIQYF
TRBD1	-	TRBJ2-2	TRBV6-5	TGTGCCAGCGGTGGACAGGGGGGTTCCGGGGAGCTGTTTTTT	CASGGQGGSGELFF
-	-	TRBJ1-1	TRBV28	TGTGCCACCGCGAGAACTCGGTGGACTGAAGCTTTCTTT	CATARTRWTEAFF
-	many	TRBJ1-6	TRBV6-1	TGTGCCAGCAGTGATAGATTGCGGGGTTGGGATTCACCCCTCCACTTT	CASSDRLRGWDSPLHF
TRBD1	-	TRBJ2-3	TRBV7-2	TGTGCCAGCAGCTCTACAGGGGGGTCCACAGATACGCAGTATTTT	CASSSTGGSTDTQYF
-	few	TRBJ2-7	TRBV6-2/TRBV6-3	TGTGCCAGCAGTTACTCGAACCCCTACGAGCAGTACTTC	CASSYSNPYEQYF
TRBD1	-	TRBJ2-1	TRBV7-8	TGTGCCAGCAGCGCCCAGACAGGGATCAATGAGCAGTTCTTC	CASSAQTGINEQFF
-	-	TRBJ2-3	TRBV4-3	TGCGCCAGCAGCCAAGATAGGGGGGGGGTCACAGATACGCAGTATTTT	CASSQDRGGVTDTQYF
-	few	TRBJ1-1	TRBV28	TGTGCCAGCGTCGGGCTCACTGAAGCTTTCTTT	CASVGLTEAFF
-	-	TRBJ2-7	TRBV7-9	TGTGCCAGCAGCCCCCGGGACAACTCCTACGAGCAGTACTTC	CASSPRDNSYEQYF
-	few	TRBJ2-2	TRBV28	TGTGCCAGCAGTTTAACGAACACCGGGGAGCTGTTTTTT	CASSLTNTGELFF
TRBD2	-	TRBJ2-5	TRBV11-2	TGTGCCAGCAGCGGTGGCGGGGGAGAGACCCAGTACTTC	CASSGGGGETQYF
TRBD2	-	TRBJ2-5	TRBV9	TGTGCCAGCAGCCATAATCCAGGCGGGGGGATAGAGACCCAGTACTTC	CASSHNPGGGIETQYF
-	many	TRBJ2-1	TRBV20-1	TGCAGTGCTAGAGCTGGGGGTCGTCCCTACAATGAGCAGTTCTTC	CSARAGGRPYNEQFF
-	-	TRBJ1-1	TRBV7-2	TGTGCCAGCAGCCTCACATCTAACACTGAAGCTTTCTTT	CASSLTSNTEAFF
TRBD1	few	TRBJ2-5	TRBV20-1	TGCAGCGGACAGGACCAAGAGACCCAGTACTTC	CSGQDQETQYF
-	few	TRBJ2-7	TRBV20-1	TGCAGTGCTCACCCGGGACTCTCCTACGAGCAGTACTTC	CSAHPGLSYEQYF
TRBD2	many	TRBJ2-1	TRBV4-1	TGCGCCAGCAGCCAGGGTAATAGCGGGGGCACCTACAATGAGCAGTTCTTC	CASSQGNSGGTYNEQFF
TRBD1	many	TRBJ2-7	TRBV28	TGTGCCAGCAGAGCCCCCGGGACAGGATCCTACGAGCAGTACTTC	CASRAPGTGSYEQYF
-	few	TRBJ2-1	TRBV27	TGTGCCAGCAGTACAAACGCGGGGCCCAGTTCCAATGAGCAGTTCTTC	CASSTNAGPSSNEQFF
-	-	TRBJ1-1	TRBV4-3	TGCGCCAGCAGCCAAGATGGCGGGTCTTGGGACACTGTAGCTTTCTTT	CASSQDGGSWDTVAFF
-	many	TRBJ2-2	TRBV3-1	TGTGCCAGCAGCCGTCGGAACACCGGGGAGCTGTTTTTT	CASSRRNTGELFF
-	few	TRBJ2-7	TRBV28	TGTGCCAGCAGATCCGGACAGCTCAGTGGGGGCGAGCAGTACTTC	CASRSGQLSGGEQYF
-	few	TRBJ1-1	TRBV20-1	TGCAGTGCTAGGAACTTCTTGAACACTGAAGCTTTCTTT	CSARNFLNTEAFF
-	few	TRBJ2-7	TRBV2	TGTGCCAGCAGTGAACCCTTCTACGAGCAGTACTTC	CASSEPFYEQYF
-	-	TRBJ2-1	TRBV4-3	TGCGCCAGCAGCCTCTCTTTAGGGATGAGCTCCTACAATGAGCAGTTCTTC	CASSLSLGMSSYNEQFF
-	-	TRBJ1-2	TRBV6-5	TGTGCCAGCCAGCGGGCTAACTATGGCTACACCTTC	CASQRANYGYTF
TRBD1	-	TRBJ1-1	TRBV20-1	TGCAGCCACAGGGGGCTAAGCACTGAAGCTTTCTTT	CSHRGLSTEAFF
TRBD2	-	TRBJ2-2	TRBV19	TGTGCCAGTACCGCAATGGGACTAGCGGGGGGTGGTACCGGGGAGCTGTTTTTT	CASTAMGLAGGGTGELFF
TRBD1	many	TRBJ2-2	TRBV6-4	TGTGCCAGCAGTGACTCGGCAGGGGGAGTATCCGGGGAGCTGTTTTTT	CASSDSAGGVSGELFF
TRBD1	-	TRBJ2-7	TRBV28	TGTGCCAGCACCGTACAGGGGAGCTCCTACGAGCAGTACTTC	CASTVQGSSYEQYF
-	-	TRBJ1-2	TRBV3-1	TGTGCCAGCAGCCAAGCTGGAGGGGAGGTATCTAACTATGGCTACACCTTC	CASSQAGGEVSNYGYTF